The sequence of this TCR beta chain was determined in a study of CD8 T cells in Susac syndrome. The RNA input was 0.5 to 1 ug, and it was reverse transcribed with random hexamers. Amplification of TCR beta CDR3 by immunoSEQ multiplex PCR spanned 54 Vbeta and 13 Jbeta. MiXCR, applied by TCRdb to the immunoSEQ multiplex PCR reads, yields one record per CDR3 protein. The sample comprises approximately 90,000 distinct CDR3 sequences, approximately 95% of which are singletons, and 0.32% rests with the top ten. Sequencing of TCR beta was carried out in blood CD8+ and CD4+ T cells. Controls were healthy donors chosen to match patients in age and sex. TEMRA cells were FACS-enriched and CD8+ and CD4+ T cells negatively isolated. Specimen: CD8+ T cells from PBMCs. This receptor was taken from a human donor in good health.

The DNA of the CDR3 is TGTGCCAGCAGCTATCGGACAGCCAACACTGAAGCTTTCTTT. It encodes CASSYRTANTEAFF. This chain joins TRBV28 and TRBJ1-1; D is possibly TRBD1 (6 bases). Germline V gene sequence: CDR1 MDHEN, CDR2 SYDVKM. Trimming pared 6 bases from V and 2 bases from J, leaving 13 bases between. This CDR3 is 14 amino acids long. Full variable domain (remainder filled in from reference TRBV28 and TRBJ1-1): DVKVTQSSRYLVKRTGEKVFLECVQDMDHENMFWYRQDPGLGLRLIYFSYDVKMKEKGDIPEGYSVSREKKERFSLILESASTNQTSMYLCASSYRTANTEAFFGQGTRLTVV.